This T cell receptor beta chain emerged from a study of blood T cell repertoires in COVID-19. TCRdb's table, derived via immunoSEQ multiplex PCR, lists solely in-frame clones and lacks some. The sample carries fewer than 200,000 clones, more than 75% recorded once. The CDR3 is 13 amino acids. From germline, CDR1 is SGHNT and CDR2 YENEEA. V lost 1 base, J lost 2 bases, and 2 bases lay in between. The sequencing sample was made of peripheral blood. The rearrangement uses TRBV11-3 and TRBJ2-2, with D hard to call. This clonotype was obtained from a woman between 50 and 59 years old with COVID-19, enrolled during active disease. The CDR3 spells CASSLANTGELFF. For the CDR3, the DNA is TGTGCCAGCAGCTTAGCTAACACCGGGGAGCTGTTTTTT.